These 14 T cell receptor beta chains originate from one sample sequenced in a study of HIV-infected patients and healthy controls. No cell fractionation was done, so the repertoire covers all unsorted peripheral blood T cells. Reverse transcription used about 510 ng RNA and constant-region primers for alpha and beta. Alpha and beta chain libraries were made separately by chain-specific third strand synthesis with multiplexing indices. In TCRdb, the 5' RACE reads were re-called with MiXCR into one record per CDR3 protein. The table lists approximately 15,000 distinct CDR3 sequences, approximately 7% of them singletons. The sequencing input was blood. The receptors shown here come from an adult in good health.

The table lists this clonotype with many counts. The gene calls are TRBV3-1 and TRBJ2-1, with 9 bases that match TRBD2. In germline, CDR1 is LGHDT, CDR2 YNNKEL (reference sequence). The CDR3 has 16 residues. V dropped 2 bases and J dropped 6; count of bases not matched to a gene: 8. The CDR3: CASSQISGSTFNEQFF. The CDR3 DNA reads as TGTGCCAGCAGCCAAATTAGCGGGAGCACCTTCAATGAGCAGTTCTTC.

This clonotype has a count of ten or more. V usage is TRBV5-1 and J usage is TRBJ1-1, with a tentative D call TRBD1 (6 bases). Germline V gives CDR1 SGHRS, CDR2 YFSETQ. The ends were cut back, 1 base at V and 6 bases at J, with 13 bases in the middle. The CDR3 extends over 14 amino acids. The CDR3 coding sequence is TGCGCCAGCAGCTTGCGGCCGGGGGCGGCTGAAGCTTTCTTT. Translating it yields CASSLRPGAAEAFF.

This clonotype came up a few times. The V gene is TRBV12-3 or TRBV12-4, the J gene TRBJ1-5, with no clear D. V was shortened by 4 bases and J by 5 bases, with 6 bases between the two germline ends. The CDR3 totals 12 residues. As DNA, the CDR3 is TGTGCCAGCAGTTCCCGTCATCAGCCCCAGCATTTT. Translating it yields CASSSRHQPQHF.

This clonotype was counted many times. The chain couples TRBV27 to TRBJ2-3, with 10 bases identical to TRBD2. The germline V gene has CDR1 MNHEY and CDR2 SMNVEV (reference sequence). J was trimmed by 5 bases and V by 2 bases; bases with no gene match: 4. This CDR3 comprises 15 residues. The CDR3 nucleotides are TGTGCCAGCAGTTTACTAGCGGGAGTGTTAGATACGCAGTATTTT. It yields the protein CASSLLAGVLDTQYF.

This clonotype was recorded many times. The chain links TRBV18 to TRBJ2-5; D gene unclear. The CDR3 spans 12 residues. Looked up from germline, CDR1 is KGHSH and CDR2 is LQKENI. V was cut by 1 base and J by 1 base, with 1 base left in between. CDR3 coding DNA: TGTGCCAGCTCACCACGCCAAGAGACCCAGTACTTC. Its translation is CASSPRQETQYF.

This clonotype is labeled as medium-sized. The chain combines TRBV29-1 with TRBJ2-3; D might be TRBD1 (6 bases). Trimming cost V 6 bases and J 2 bases, with 15 bases left between them. Germline assignment: CDR1 SQVTM and CDR2 ANQGSEA. The CDR3 loop spans 14 amino acids. CDR3 bases: TGCAGCGTCCACCCGGGACACGACACAGATACGCAGTATTTT. Residues: CSVHPGHDTDTQYF.

This clonotype was seen ten or more times. The J gene is TRBJ2-2, the V gene TRBV7-2; D not certain. Germline V gives CDR1 SGHTA, CDR2 FQGNSA. Trimming shortened V by 6 bases and J by 0 bases, and 14 bases separated the two germline ends. CDR3 length: 16 residues. CDR3: CASRPLTTSNTGELFF. CDR3 bases: TGTGCCAGCAGACCCCTGACAACTTCGAACACCGGGGAGCTGTTTTTT.

In its sample, this clonotype was seen many times. The chain is built from TRBV20-1 and TRBJ1-5; D is unresolved. This CDR3 spans 11 amino acids. Germline values: CDR1 DFQATT, CDR2 SNEGSKA (reference sequence). Trimming left V 3 bases short and J 4 bases short, with 4 bases between. The CDR3: CSASMNQPQHF. CDR3 nucleotide sequence: TGCAGTGCTAGTATGAATCAGCCCCAGCATTTT.

This clonotype occurred a few times. The chain joins TRBV20-1 to TRBJ1-5, with D perhaps TRBD1 (5 bases). The CDR3 totals 14 residues. The germline V gene encodes CDR1 DFQATT and CDR2 SNEGSKA (reference sequence). Trimming left V 3 bases short and J 3 bases short, with 12 bases between. This CDR3 is CSASSSRDNQPQHF. CDR3 bases: TGCAGTGCTAGTTCTTCCAGGGACAATCAGCCCCAGCATTTT.

The chain combines TRBV12-3 or TRBV12-4 with TRBJ2-6, with TRBD2 as a possible D gene (6 bases). This CDR3 has 18 amino acids. With 1 base removed from V and 0 bases from J, the gap between germline ends came to 13 bases. CDR3 coding DNA: TGTGCCAGCAGTTTAGAAAGGGGACTTAGCTCTGGGGCCAACGTCCTGACTTTC. This translates into CASSLERGLSSGANVLTF.

This clonotype was observed at least ten times. The chain joins TRBV11-2 to TRBJ2-1; D gene unclear. Germline CDR1 reads SGHAT; CDR2 reads FQNNGV. The length of the CDR3 is 11 residues. V lost 2 bases and J 12 bases, leaving 8 bases between the germline ends. The CDR3 loop reads CASSLYRLQFF. CDR3 bases: TGTGCCAGCAGCTTATACCGGTTGCAGTTCTTC.

This clonotype has more than one count but fewer than ten. The chain joins TRBV6-2 or TRBV6-3 to TRBJ2-3, with 13 bases fitting TRBD2. Germline V gene sequence: CDR1 MNHEY, CDR2 SVGEGT. After removal of 8 bases from V and 1 base from J, the junction contained 9 bases not matched to a gene. The CDR3 contains 17 residues. The CDR3 sequence: CASRRRGTSGGTDTQYF. In DNA form, the CDR3 reads TGTGCCAGCCGCAGAAGGGGGACTAGCGGGGGCACAGATACGCAGTATTTT.

This clonotype has a count of ten or more. This sequence joins TRBV7-9 and TRBJ2-1, with 8 bases lining up with TRBD1. The CDR3 is made up of 16 amino acids. V trimming: 5 bases; J trimming: 8 bases; junction bases outside the gene matches: 14. Germline-derived CDR1 and CDR2 are SEHNR and FQNEAQ (reference sequence). CDR3 sequence reads: CASSPLRADRDDEQFF. The CDR3 DNA reads as TGTGCCAGCAGCCCGCTGCGGGCGGACAGGGATGATGAGCAGTTCTTC.

This clonotype has a count of ten or more. The CDR3 loop reads CASSPGDRGGTEAFF. DNA of the CDR3: TGCGCCAGCAGCCCCGGGGACAGGGGAGGCACTGAAGCTTTCTTT. The rearrangement uses TRBV5-1 and TRBJ1-1; TRBD1 agrees at 10 bases. This CDR3 is built from 15 residues. Unmatched junction bases numbered 7, after V lost 4 bases and J lost 4 bases. CDR1 SGHRS and CDR2 YFSETQ come from the germline V gene. Complete variable domain (other parts from reference TRBV5-1 and TRBJ1-1): KAGVTQTPRYLIKTRGQQVTLSCSPISGHRSVSWYQQTPGQGLQFLFEYFSETQRNKGNFPGRFSGRQFSNSRSEMNVSTLELGDSALYLCASSPGDRGGTEAFFGQGTRLTVV.